These T cell receptor beta chains were read from a single sample in a study of Graves' ophthalmopathy and Graves' hyperthyroidism. TCRdb fed the multiplex PCR reads into MiXCR, producing one record per CDR3 protein. The sample contains approximately 640,000 distinct CDR3 sequences, 35% to 45% of which appear only once. Sequencing used peripheral blood. The receptor source for this set is an adult man with Graves' ophthalmopathy. The CDR3 runs from the conserved cysteine through the conserved F or W. D genes are given only for firm matches. A clone size is listed for some rows: how often the clone was seen (once, few, many), or a class if it is expanded.

V	size	D	J	DNA	CDR3
TRBV2	.	TRBD1	TRBJ1-2	TGTGCCAGCAGTGCTGGGACAGGGAGAAGTGATGGCTACACCTTC	CASSAGTGRSDGYTF
TRBV11-2	.	TRBD2	TRBJ2-2	TGTGCCAGCAGCTCCGCAGCGGGGGCCCTCACCGGGGAGCTGTTTTTT	CASSSAAGALTGELFF
TRBV12-3/TRBV12-4	many	TRBD2	TRBJ2-5	TGTGCCAGCAGTTTAGCCGCGGGGGGATGGCGGGAGACCCAGTACTTC	CASSLAAGGWRETQYF
TRBV7-2	few	TRBD1	TRBJ2-7	TGTGCCAGCAGCTTAGCCACAGGGGGCGAGCAGTACTTC	CASSLATGGEQYF
TRBV20-1	.	.	TRBJ2-7	TGCAGTGCTTTCCGGGCAGGGGTGGCCGAGCAGTACTTC	CSAFRAGVAEQYF
TRBV12-3/TRBV12-4	many	.	TRBJ2-5	TGTGCCAGTGGGGGACACCCCCAAGAGACCCAGTACTTC	CASGGHPQETQYF
TRBV9	.	TRBD2	TRBJ2-2	TGTGCCAGCAGCGTCGGCGGGGGGGCCATCGGAACCGGGGAGCTGTTTTTT	CASSVGGGAIGTGELFF
TRBV20-1	many	.	TRBJ2-7	TGCAGTGCCCTCATGACAGGCTATTACGAGCAGTACTTC	CSALMTGYYEQYF
TRBV29-1	.	TRBD2	TRBJ2-1	TGCAGCGTTGCTTACGGGGGGGCCTACAATGAGCAGTTCTTC	CSVAYGGAYNEQFF
TRBV7-9	once	TRBD1	TRBJ1-6	TGTGCCAGCAGCTCCGCGGCGGGACAGGCCTATTCACCCCTCCACTTT	CASSSAAGQAYSPLHF
TRBV25-1	.	.	TRBJ1-5	TGTGCCAGCTCACTGGCACGGGGCGATGGCAATCAGCCCCAGCATTTT	CASSLARGDGNQPQHF
TRBV7-9	once	.	TRBJ2-2	TGTGCCATCTCCGGGACGGCGAACACCGGGGAGCTGTTTTTT	CAISGTANTGELFF
TRBV12-5	many	.	TRBJ1-5	TGTGCTAGTGGTTTTGGCAGTTATGGCAATCAGCCCCAGCATTTT	CASGFGSYGNQPQHF
TRBV7-9	many	.	TRBJ1-2	TGTGCCAGCAGGCCCGGGAAGAGCTATGGCTACACCTTC	CASRPGKSYGYTF
TRBV25-1	.	.	TRBJ1-4	TGTGCCAGCCCACCAATGGGGCCGGAAAAACTGTTTTTT	CASPPMGPEKLFF
TRBV9	.	.	TRBJ2-6	TGTGCCAGCAGCGTAGTATCAGGGGATGGGGCCAACGTCCTGACTTTC	CASSVVSGDGANVLTF
TRBV15	once	TRBD1	TRBJ2-1	TGTGCCACCAGCAGTACTCTCGGGACAGAAAACAATGAGCAGTTCTTC	CATSSTLGTENNEQFF
TRBV11-2	.	TRBD1	TRBJ1-1	TGTGCCAGCAGCTTATTAACGACAGGGATGAACACTGAAGCTTTCTTT	CASSLLTTGMNTEAFF
TRBV6-2/TRBV6-3	.	TRBD2	TRBJ2-2	TGTGCCAGCAAACGGGGGGGATACGCCGGGGAGCTGTTTTTT	CASKRGGYAGELFF
TRBV7-2	.	.	TRBJ2-7	TGTGCCAGCAGCTTATGGGTGGGGGTAGACGAGCAGTACTTC	CASSLWVGVDEQYF
TRBV15	many	.	TRBJ1-5	TGTGCCACCAGCAGAGACAGGAGCCTTGTTCGCAATCAGCCCCAGCATTTT	CATSRDRSLVRNQPQHF
TRBV2	many	TRBD1	TRBJ1-5	TGTGCCAGCACCGATGCACGGACAGGGAACAATCAGCCCCAGCATTTT	CASTDARTGNNQPQHF
TRBV5-1	.	.	TRBJ1-1	TGCGCCAGCAGCCCCGATAGACGACAGTGGAGCTCCTTGAACACTGAAGCTTTCTTT	CASSPDRRQWSSLNTEAFF
TRBV20-1	.	TRBD1	TRBJ2-2	TGCAGTGCGCGGGACAGGGGAGGGTCTTCCGGGGAGCTGTTTTTT	CSARDRGGSSGELFF
TRBV4-3	many	TRBD1	TRBJ1-2	TGCGCCAGCAGCCATTATACAGGGGATGGCTACACCTTC	CASSHYTGDGYTF
TRBV9	few	.	TRBJ2-7	TGTGCCAGCAGCCTTCAGGGCGGGGCCTTCTACGAGCAGTACTTC	CASSLQGGAFYEQYF